These 14 T cell receptor beta chains originate from one sample sequenced in a study of shared clonotypes between healthy human individuals. Assay: immunoSEQ multiplex PCR; the TCRdb copy retains only in-frame clones and omits some. This repertoire shows roughly 1,600,000 clones, approximately 98.5% found once; its top ten account for around 0.33%. Input material: naive CD4+ T cells sorted from blood. Subset in this sample: CD45RA+ positively selected. These receptors were taken from a man under 40 in good health.

This chain joins TRBV9 and TRBJ2-7; D assignment may be TRBD1 or TRBD2 (6 bases each). The CDR3 covers 15 residues. Trimming removed 3 bases from V and 0 bases from J, with 13 bases in between. Germline V lookup: CDR1 SGDLS, CDR2 YYNGEE. CDR3 nucleotide sequence: TGTGCCAGCAGCGCCGGAGGGGACATCTCCTACGAGCAGTACTTC. Encoded protein: CASSAGGDISYEQYF. Based on the CDR3 plus reference TRBV9 and TRBJ2-7, the full variable domain is DSGVTQTPKHLITATGQRVTLRCSPRSGDLSVYWYQQSLDQGLQFLIQYYNGEERAKGNILERFSAQQFPDLHSELNLSSLELGDSALYFCASSAGGDISYEQYFGPGTRLTVT.

The gene calls are TRBV10-1 and TRBJ2-7; maybe TRBD1 (6 bases). V shed 7 bases and J shed 6 bases, with 10 bases lying between them. CDR1 and CDR2 (germline): WNHNN, SYGVQD (reference sequence). There are 11 residues in the CDR3. CDR3 loop: CASNHRAEQYF. CDR3 in DNA: TGCGCCAGCAACCACAGGGCCGAGCAGTACTTC.

CDR3 DNA: TGTGCCAGTACCGGGACCTTAGGAAACACCATATATTTT. This codes for CASTGTLGNTIYF. This chain links TRBV9 with TRBJ1-3; D is perhaps TRBD1 (5 bases). V was trimmed by 8 bases and J by 4 bases, leaving 13 bases between them. Per the germline V gene, CDR1 is SGDLS and CDR2 is YYNGEE. The CDR3 covers 13 residues.

CDR3 protein: CASSLYSASGISYEQYF. DNA for the CDR3: TGTGCCAGCAGCTTGTATTCAGCTAGCGGGATCTCCTACGAGCAGTACTTC. This chain uses TRBV5-6 with TRBJ2-7, with TRBD2 matching over 9 bases. The CDR3 is made up of 17 amino acids. V gave up 1 base and J gave up 0 bases; unmatched junction bases: 8. Germline V gene lookup returns CDR1 SGHDT and CDR2 YYEEEE.

CDR3 protein: CASSLGLADITDTQYF. The CDR3 DNA sequence: TGTGCCAGCAGCTTAGGACTAGCGGATATCACAGATACGCAGTATTTT. V usage is TRBV5-4 and J usage is TRBJ2-3, with 10 positions matching TRBD2. The CDR3 loop spans 16 amino acids. J was trimmed by 2 bases and V by 2 bases; bases with no gene match: 5. Per germline, CDR1 SGHNT and CDR2 YYREEE (reference sequence).

V usage is TRBV6-5 and J usage is TRBJ2-5; 9 nucleotides align to TRBD1. Germline CDR1 reads MNHEY; CDR2 reads SVGAGI. The CDR3 loop spans 14 amino acids. V dropped 6 bases and J dropped 4; count of bases not matched to a gene: 6. As DNA, the CDR3 is TGTGCCAGCAGCCAGGACAGGGGTTCAGAGACCCAGTACTTC. The encoded protein is CASSQDRGSETQYF.

The rearrangement links TRBV7-6 to TRBJ2-2; 14 bases are shared with TRBD2. The CDR3 loop spans 18 amino acids. J was trimmed by 1 base and V by 0 bases; bases with no gene match: 1. CDR1 is SGHVS, CDR2 FNYEAQ, per germline. The CDR3 sequence: CASSLAGLAGVNTGELFF. In DNA, the CDR3 is TGTGCCAGCAGCTTAGCGGGACTAGCGGGAGTGAACACCGGGGAGCTGTTTTTT.

The rearrangement joins TRBV4-3 to TRBJ2-3, with TRBD2 as a possible D gene (6 bases). Germline assignment: CDR1 LGHNA and CDR2 YSLEER. Trimming cost V 8 bases and J 5 bases, with 20 bases left between them. The CDR3 extends over 15 amino acids. The CDR3 nucleotides read TGCGCCAGCTCTCGGGACTCTGCTATGGGAGATACGCAGTATTTT. Amino acids: CASSRDSAMGDTQYF.

The chain joins TRBV5-1 to TRBJ2-1; 7 bases are shared with TRBD2. The germline gives CDR1 SGHRS, CDR2 YFSETQ. J lost 6 bases, V lost 0 bases, and 9 bases had no gene match. This CDR3 spans 16 amino acids. In DNA, the CDR3 is TGCGCCAGCAGCTTGGTGCCTGCGGGAGTAGGCAATGAGCAGTTCTTC. Its translation is CASSLVPAGVGNEQFF.

Regarding this clone: Other DNA sequences in the same sample also yield this CDR3. CDR3 protein: CASSYSRLAGAYEQYF. The CDR3 DNA sequence: TGTGCCAGCAGTTACTCGAGACTAGCGGGAGCCTACGAGCAGTACTTC. The V and J genes are TRBV6-5 and TRBJ2-7; 12 positions agree with TRBD2. The V gene's germline CDR1 is MNHEY and CDR2 SVGAGI. This CDR3 is 16 amino acids long. Losses at the gene ends were 0 bases for V and 2 bases for J; bases not matched to a gene: 2.

This chain links TRBV28 with TRBJ1-2; 10 bases fit TRBD1. This CDR3 is built from 17 residues. Germline assignment: CDR1 MDHEN and CDR2 SYDVKM. V shed 2 bases and J 4 bases; nucleotides not matched to a gene: 10. This CDR3 reads CASSLGTGAIRGYGYTF. As DNA, the CDR3 is TGTGCCAGCAGTTTAGGGACAGGGGCCATTCGGGGCTATGGCTACACCTTC.

The rearrangement joins TRBV5-5 to TRBJ2-7; D tentatively reads TRBD1 or TRBD2 (5 bases each). The CDR3 length is 15 residues. Germline CDR1 is SGHKS and CDR2 is YYEKEE (reference sequence). Trimming removed 4 bases from V and 2 bases from J, with 16 bases in between. CDR3 coding DNA: TGTGCCAGCAGCCAGTTCCGGGACCTTCCCTACGAGCAGTACTTC. Amino acids: CASSQFRDLPYEQYF.

This chain links TRBV25-1 with TRBJ2-1; 9 positions agree with TRBD2. Germline V gene sequence: CDR1 MGHDK, CDR2 SYGVNS. CDR3 length: 16 amino acids. After removal of 4 bases from V and 7 bases from J, the junction contained 11 bases not matched to a gene. CDR3 amino acids: CASSAEVLSGRNEQFF. CDR3 nucleotide sequence: TGTGCCAGCAGTGCCGAAGTTCTGAGCGGGAGGAATGAGCAGTTCTTC. Complete variable domain (other parts from reference TRBV25-1 and TRBJ2-1): EADIYQTPRYLVIGTGKKITLECSQTMGHDKMYWYQQDPGMELHLIHYSYGVNSTEKGDLSSESTVSRIRTEHFPLTLESARPSHTSQYLCASSAEVLSGRNEQFFGPGTRLTVL.

Worth noting for this clone: Other DNA sequences in the same sample also yield this CDR3. The chain carries TRBV7-2 and TRBJ2-2; 9 positions agree with TRBD1. Losses at the gene ends were 5 bases for V and 2 bases for J; bases not matched to a gene: 3. The CDR3 has 15 residues. Germline-derived CDR1 and CDR2 are SGHTA and FQGNSA. CDR3 sequence (DNA): TGTGCCAGCAGCACGGGACAGGGAAACACCGGGGAGCTGTTTTTT. Its translation is CASSTGQGNTGELFF.